One and the same sample provided the 29 T cell receptor beta chains below, sequenced in a study of blood T cell repertoires in COVID-19. The assay was immunoSEQ multiplex PCR, and TCRdb's table has in-frame clones only and misses some. The sample contains about 80,000 clones, around 76% of which appear only once. Sequencing was performed on peripheral blood. The origin of the receptors is a man in his 70s with active or convalescent COVID-19.

The chain recombines TRBV7-8 with TRBJ2-1; possibly TRBD2 for D (6 bases). The CDR3 has 13 residues. CDR1 and CDR2 from the germline V gene are SGHVS and FQNEAQ. V dropped 1 base and J dropped 10 bases, with 11 bases sitting between them. The CDR3 reads CASSLEGGGEQFF. DNA for the CDR3: TGTGCCAGCAGCTTAGAAGGTGGAGGGGAGCAGTTCTTC.

This clone was counted only a few times. The chain couples TRBV5-5 to TRBJ1-3, with no clear D. From germline, CDR1 is SGHKS and CDR2 YYEKEE (reference sequence). V lost 0 bases and J 7 bases, leaving 5 bases between the germline ends. This CDR3 is built from 12 residues. The chain's CDR3 is CASSLAGNTIYF. The CDR3 DNA is TGTGCCAGCAGCTTGGCCGGGAACACCATATATTTT.

V is TRBV2 and J is TRBJ2-1, with 10 nucleotides matching TRBD2. The ends lost 5 bases at V and 8 bases at J; junction bases unmatched: 9. The CDR3 consists of 15 residues. The germline gives CDR1 SNHLY, CDR2 FYNNEI. CDR3 sequence (DNA): TGTGCCAGCAGTCGGACTAGCGGCCTAAGGGATGAGCAGTTCTTC. Encoded protein: CASSRTSGLRDEQFF. The complete variable domain, with remaining parts taken from reference TRBV2 and TRBJ2-1, reads EPEVTQTPSHQVTQMGQEVILRCVPISNHLYFYWYRQILGQKVEFLVSFYNNEISEKSEIFDDQFSVERPDGSNFTLKIRSTKLEDSAMYFCASSRTSGLRDEQFFGPGTRLTVL.

The V gene is TRBV9, the J gene TRBJ2-3; tentative D call: TRBD1 (5 bases). The CDR3 spans 13 residues. Germline V gene sequence: CDR1 SGDLS, CDR2 YYNGEE. Trimming shortened V by 2 bases and J by 3 bases, and 7 bases separated the two germline ends. DNA of the CDR3: TGTGCCAGCAGCGTGCAGGGTACAGATACGCAGTATTTT. The encoded protein is CASSVQGTDTQYF.

The DNA of the CDR3 is TGCAGCGCCCTTCATAGCGGGGGGAGGAACATTCAGTACTTC. Protein sequence: CSALHSGGRNIQYF. The J gene is TRBJ2-4, the V gene TRBV29-1, with 10 bases that match TRBD2. The germline V gene has CDR1 SQVTM and CDR2 ANQGSEA. The CDR3 has 14 residues. Germline trimming cut 7 bases from V and 7 bases from J; bases unmatched to any gene: 10.

A note on this clone: This CDR3 is also generated by other DNA sequences in the sample. The chain couples TRBV28 to TRBJ1-3; unclear D gene. CDR3 length equals 14 residues. CDR1 and CDR2 (germline): MDHEN, SYDVKM. Trimming left V 2 bases short and J 3 bases short, with 8 bases between. CDR3 region: CASSLPGDGNTIYF. In DNA, the CDR3 is TGTGCCAGCAGTTTACCCGGGGATGGAAACACCATATATTTT.

This clone was recorded a few times. This chain links TRBV29-1 with TRBJ1-6; unclear D gene. V lost 7 bases, J lost 4 bases, and 17 bases lay in between. The CDR3 extends over 15 amino acids. CDR1 is SQVTM, CDR2 ANQGSEA, per germline. The CDR3, as DNA: TGCAGCGCCCTTTTCCTGGCGGATTATAATTCACCCCTCCACTTT. Encoded protein: CSALFLADYNSPLHF.

The chain carries TRBV6-6 and TRBJ1-2; D not certain. Germline CDR1 and CDR2: MNHNY and SVGAGI (reference sequence). The CDR3 loop spans 15 amino acids. Between the trimmed V and J ends, which lost 2 bases and 4 bases, there was a span of 14 bases. The CDR3 DNA reads as TGTGCCAGCAGTTACGAGTGGACTGCCTCCTATGGCTACACCTTC. Its protein is CASSYEWTASYGYTF.

This sequence joins TRBV16 and TRBJ1-5, with 7 nucleotides matching TRBD1. Germline CDR1 and CDR2: KGHSY and FQNENV. This CDR3 has 15 amino acids. V lost 4 bases and J lost 7; bases outside the gene matches: 10. The chain's CDR3 is CASSRDRASGQPQHF. CDR3 nucleotides: TGTGCCAGCAGCCGAGACAGGGCTTCCGGACAGCCCCAGCATTTT.

The chain carries TRBV2 and TRBJ2-1; possible D gene TRBD2, 6 bases. CDR3 length: 16 amino acids. Germline CDR1 is SNHLY and CDR2 is FYNNEI. V was clipped by 2 bases and J by 0 bases, with 11 bases between them. In nucleotides, the CDR3 is TGTGCCAGCAGTGAAATGGGGAGGAGCTCCTACAATGAGCAGTTCTTC. Its translation is CASSEMGRSSYNEQFF.

This chain links TRBV2 with TRBJ2-5; perhaps TRBD2 as D (6 bases). CDR3 size: 15 residues. Per the germline V gene, CDR1 is SNHLY and CDR2 is FYNNEI. V was pared by 2 bases and J by 1 base, with 11 bases between. CDR3 nucleotides: TGTGCCAGCAGTGAATTGGCGGGGTCCCAAGAGACCCAGTACTTC. The encoded protein is CASSELAGSQETQYF.

The chain couples TRBV2 to TRBJ2-1; 9 bases are a match to TRBD2. The CDR3 is made up of 19 amino acids. Looked up from germline, CDR1 is SNHLY and CDR2 is FYNNEI. V shed 6 bases and J 4 bases; nucleotides not matched to a gene: 19. This CDR3 reads CASSAPPFGGGAGYNEQFF. For the CDR3, the DNA is TGTGCCAGCAGCGCCCCCCCCTTCGGCGGGGGGGCCGGTTACAATGAGCAGTTCTTC.

The chain carries TRBV30 and TRBJ2-3; 8 nucleotides line up with TRBD1. Germline V gene data show CDR1 as GTSNPN and CDR2 as SVGIG (reference sequence). The V gene end was trimmed by 3 bases and the J gene end by 9 bases; junction bases not matched to a gene: 5. The CDR3 runs 12 residues. The CDR3 is CAWRLRTGTQYF. The DNA for the CDR3 is TGTGCCTGGAGACTTAGGACAGGGACGCAGTATTTT.

The chain joins TRBV5-1 to TRBJ2-2; D is undetermined. The length of the CDR3 is 14 residues. The V and J ends lost 5 bases and 0 bases respectively, with 8 bases between them. Looked up from germline, CDR1 is SGHRS and CDR2 is YFSETQ. The CDR3, as DNA: TGCGCCAGCAGGACGGGTACGAACACCGGGGAGCTGTTTTTT. Amino acids: CASRTGTNTGELFF.

This clone has just one count. The chain combines TRBV30 with TRBJ2-3, with 8 bases lining up with TRBD2. Germline V gene sequence: CDR1 GTSNPN, CDR2 SVGIG (reference sequence). V was pared by 1 base and J by 3 bases, with 9 bases of the junction left unmatched. The CDR3 totals 16 residues. The CDR3 DNA reads TGTGCCTGGAGTGGTATGGCGGGGGGAGGAACAGATACGCAGTATTTT. It codes for CAWSGMAGGGTDTQYF.

This chain connects TRBV7-8 to TRBJ1-6; D might be TRBD1 (6 bases). The V end was cut by 2 bases, the J end by 8 bases, with 10 bases between. The CDR3 contains 14 residues. From germline, CDR1 is SGHVS and CDR2 FQNEAQ. The chain's CDR3 is CASSLPYRDSPLHF. DNA of the CDR3: TGTGCCAGCAGCTTACCATACAGGGATTCACCCCTCCACTTT.

This clone has a count of ten or more. The J gene is TRBJ2-5, the V gene TRBV29-1; 7 bases fit TRBD2. Per germline, CDR1 SQVTM and CDR2 ANQGSEA. The CDR3 has 14 residues. Trimming removed 7 bases from V and 1 base from J; junction bases left unmatched: 9. In nucleotides, the CDR3 is TGCAGCGGGGAGGGGATAACAGGCCAAGAGACCCAGTACTTC. Residues: CSGEGITGQETQYF.

The chain combines TRBV2 with TRBJ1-5; the D is unclear. The length of the CDR3 is 14 residues. Germline values: CDR1 SNHLY, CDR2 FYNNEI. V was clipped by 4 bases and J by 6 bases, with 13 bases between them. The CDR3 here is CASSGASVSQPQHF. The CDR3 region has the DNA TGTGCCAGCAGTGGGGCAAGTGTTAGTCAGCCCCAGCATTTT.

This clone was detected once. The genes are TRBV28 and TRBJ1-6; the D gene is possibly TRBD1 (5 bases). Germline CDR1 is MDHEN and CDR2 is SYDVKM. Trimming pared 2 bases from V and 9 bases from J, leaving 17 bases between. The CDR3 runs 16 residues. Here the CDR3 DNA reads TGTGCCAGCAGTTTAGATTTACTGGGACTGGGTTCACCCCTCCACTTT. Protein: CASSLDLLGLGSPLHF.

The V gene is TRBV5-5, the J gene TRBJ2-7; 10 bases are a match to TRBD1. CDR3 length equals 15 residues. Germline V CDR1 and CDR2: SGHKS, YYEKEE (reference sequence). Trimming at V came to 5 bases and at J to 3 bases, leaving 8 bases not matched to a gene. The CDR3 nucleotides read TGTGCCAGCAGTCTGTTGGGGACAGGGGACTACGAGCAGTACTTC. Amino acid sequence: CASSLLGTGDYEQYF.

This sequence joins TRBV2 and TRBJ2-5, with TRBD2 as a possible D gene (6 bases). Germline CDR1 reads SNHLY; CDR2 reads FYNNEI. Trimming left V 8 bases short and J 3 bases short, with 10 bases between. The CDR3 totals 12 residues. The CDR3 protein is CASGGLEETQYF. The DNA for the CDR3 is TGTGCCAGCGGGGGACTGGAAGAGACCCAGTACTTC.

The CDR3 is CAWKTAGANVLTF. Here the CDR3 DNA reads TGTGCCTGGAAAACGGCTGGGGCCAACGTCCTGACTTTC. The chain employs TRBV30 and TRBJ2-6; no firm D call. V lost 4 bases and J 2 bases, leaving 6 bases between the germline ends. The germline V gene encodes CDR1 GTSNPN and CDR2 SVGIG (reference sequence). The CDR3 contains 13 residues.

V is TRBV2 and J is TRBJ2-2, with TRBD1 matching over 7 bases. The CDR3 is 12 amino acids. Germline V lookup: CDR1 SNHLY, CDR2 FYNNEI. Trimming cost V 9 bases and J 7 bases; bases outside gene matches: 5. CDR3 in DNA: TGTGCCAGTAACAGGGGCAGCGGGGAGCTGTTTTTT. This gives the protein CASNRGSGELFF.

The chain uses TRBV5-1 and TRBJ1-3; tentatively, D is TRBD1 (5 bases). The CDR3 is 14 amino acids. In germline, CDR1 is SGHRS, CDR2 YFSETQ. V was clipped by 0 bases and J by 4 bases, with 8 bases between them. In nucleotides, the CDR3 is TGCGCCAGCAGCTTGGAGGGGTCAGGAAACACCATATATTTT. This gives the protein CASSLEGSGNTIYF.

The chain carries TRBV28 and TRBJ2-7; 10 nucleotides align to TRBD1. Germline V gives CDR1 MDHEN, CDR2 SYDVKM. V lost 9 bases and J lost 7; bases outside the gene matches: 15. The CDR3 has 15 residues. CDR3 coding DNA: TGTGCCAGTTCCGTATCAAGACAGGGGGCGAGGGAGCAGTACTTC. Its protein product is CASSVSRQGAREQYF.

The V gene is TRBV5-5, the J gene TRBJ2-5; perhaps TRBD1 as D (6 bases). The CDR3 runs 15 residues. V was clipped by 0 bases and J by 3 bases, with 12 bases between them. The germline CDR1 and CDR2 sequences are SGHKS and YYEKEE (reference sequence). The CDR3 DNA is TGTGCCAGCAGCTTGGATACAGGGCTTGAAGAGACCCAGTACTTC. This encodes CASSLDTGLEETQYF.

V is TRBV10-3 and J is TRBJ2-5, with TRBD1 as a possible D gene (6 bases). Germline loops: CDR1 ENHRY, CDR2 SYGVKD. This CDR3 spans 16 amino acids. Trimming took off 0 bases at V and 2 bases at J, with 13 bases between the two ends. The CDR3 bases are TGTGCCATCAGTGAGTCGAAATCAGGGGTACAAGAGACCCAGTACTTC. Its translation is CAISESKSGVQETQYF.

The chain uses TRBV6-1 and TRBJ2-1; 9 bases agree with TRBD1. Trimming at V came to 4 bases and at J to 2 bases, leaving 6 bases not matched to a gene. The CDR3 consists of 16 residues. Germline loops: CDR1 MNHNS, CDR2 SASEGT. The CDR3 DNA reads TGTGCCAGCAGTGGGGGGGACAGGGCCCCCTACAATGAGCAGTTCTTC. It translates to CASSGGDRAPYNEQFF.

V gene TRBV7-9 combines with J gene TRBJ1-6, with 9 bases fitting TRBD1. The CDR3 spans 14 residues. J was trimmed by 8 bases and V by 4 bases; bases with no gene match: 3. Germline values: CDR1 SEHNR, CDR2 FQNEAQ (reference sequence). This CDR3 reads CASSSTGGDSPLHF. CDR3 sequence (DNA): TGTGCCAGCAGCTCCACAGGGGGCGATTCACCCCTCCACTTT. The whole variable domain, filled in from reference TRBV7-9 and TRBJ1-6, reads DTGVSQNPRHKITKRGQNVTFRCDPISEHNRLYWYRQTLGQGPEFLTYFQNEAQLEKSRLLSDRFSAERPKGSFSTLEIQRTEQGDSAMYLCASSSTGGDSPLHFGNGTRLTVT.